This entry lists 21 T cell receptor beta chains sequenced from one sample in a study of T cells after yellow fever vaccination. TCRdb processed the 5' RACE reads anew with MiXCR; each CDR3 protein has one entry. Here the sample spans about 22,000 distinct CDR3 sequences, approximately 5.2% being singletons. The sample was PBMCs, either bulk or a sorted T-cell subset (CD4+, CD8+, memory, or dextramer-sorted; not recorded which), taken 45 days after the first yellow fever vaccination. The origin of the receptors is a man aged 18 to 29 who received the YFV17D yellow fever vaccine.

This clonotype showed up many times. The V call is TRBV6-2 or TRBV6-3, the J call TRBJ2-5; D is unresolved. Germline V gene lookup returns CDR1 MNHEY and CDR2 SVGEGT. V lost 2 bases and J lost 6, with 4 bases in between. This CDR3 is 11 amino acids long. The CDR3 DNA reads as TGTGCCAGCAGTTACGGAAAGACCCAGTACTTC. Encoded protein: CASSYGKTQYF.

This clonotype occurred many times. This chain uses TRBV3-1 with TRBJ2-3; D is uncertain. The CDR3 has 16 residues. CDR1 and CDR2 from the germline V gene are LGHDT and YNNKEL (reference sequence). Trimming took 0 bases from V and 4 from J, leaving 14 bases between them. The CDR3 reads CASSQESIAAADTQYF. DNA for the CDR3: TGTGCCAGCAGCCAAGAATCTATCGCAGCCGCAGATACGCAGTATTTT.

Many counts were recorded for this clonotype. V and J are TRBV20-1 and TRBJ2-3; unclear D gene. CDR3 size: 11 residues. With 2 bases removed from V and 3 bases from J, the gap between germline ends came to 3 bases. From germline, CDR1 is DFQATT and CDR2 SNEGSKA (reference sequence). The chain's CDR3 is CSARWTDTQYF. The CDR3 coding sequence is TGCAGTGCTAGATGGACAGATACGCAGTATTTT.

This clonotype came up many times. V gene TRBV9 combines with J gene TRBJ2-3, with unresolved D. CDR1 and CDR2 (germline): SGDLS, YYNGEE. The ends were cut back, 0 bases at V and 2 bases at J, with 7 bases in the middle. The CDR3 sequence is 14 residues long. CDR3 sequence (DNA): TGTGCCAGCAGCGTAGATGTGCCCACAGATACGCAGTATTTT. Encoded protein: CASSVDVPTDTQYF.

This clonotype was counted ten times or more. The rearrangement uses TRBV20-1 and TRBJ2-1; 14 bases are a match to TRBD2. This CDR3 is 17 amino acids long. CDR1 is DFQATT, CDR2 SNEGSKA, per germline (reference sequence). Trimming removed 6 bases from V and 10 bases from J; junction bases left unmatched: 17. The CDR3 region has the DNA TGCAGTGCCTCCCGACTAGCGGGGGGGGCACTACCCCAGGAGCAGTTCTTC. As protein: CSASRLAGGALPQEQFF.

At least ten counts were recorded for this clonotype. The chain recombines TRBV5-1 with TRBJ2-6; D uncertain. Germline V gene sequence: CDR1 SGHRS, CDR2 YFSETQ. V was trimmed by 3 bases and J by 4 bases, leaving 8 bases between them. The length of the CDR3 is 14 residues. CDR3 region: CASSWYSGANVLTF. The CDR3 bases are TGCGCCAGCAGCTGGTACAGCGGGGCCAACGTCCTGACTTTC. Combining the CDR3 with reference TRBV5-1 and TRBJ2-6 gives the whole variable domain KAGVTQTPRYLIKTRGQQVTLSCSPISGHRSVSWYQQTPGQGLQFLFEYFSETQRNKGNFPGRFSGRQFSNSRSEMNVSTLELGDSALYLCASSWYSGANVLTFGAGSRLTVL.

This clonotype has only one observation. Possible read error: a much larger clone is one base away. The CDR3 DNA is TGTGCCAGCAGCTCGGTAGGGGACGAGCAGTACTTC. Residues: CASSSVGDEQYF. V usage is TRBV5-4 and J usage is TRBJ2-7, with D possibly TRBD1 on 5 matching bases. V gave up 3 bases and J gave up 5 bases, with 9 bases separating them. Germline V gene sequence: CDR1 SGHNT, CDR2 YYREEE (reference sequence). This CDR3 has 12 residues.

The table lists this clonotype with many counts. V and J are TRBV5-1 and TRBJ2-5, with 13 bases lining up with TRBD2. This CDR3 has 14 amino acids. Germline V lookup: CDR1 SGHRS, CDR2 YFSETQ. With 5 bases clipped from V and 5 bases from J, the junction kept 3 bases outside the gene matches. The CDR3 DNA is TGCGCCAGCAGACCGGGACTAGCGGGGGAGACCCAGTACTTC. Translated, it gives CASRPGLAGETQYF.

This clonotype was detected many times. The chain links TRBV12-5 to TRBJ2-6; the D gene could be TRBD1 or TRBD2 (6 bases each). The V and J ends lost 0 bases and 0 bases respectively, with 24 bases between them. CDR3 length: 22 amino acids. Looked up from germline, CDR1 is LGHNT and CDR2 is FRNRAP. CDR3 sequence: CASGLVNRIGPGALSGANVLTF. The CDR3 DNA sequence: TGTGCTAGTGGTTTGGTAAATAGGATAGGGCCGGGGGCCCTCTCTGGGGCCAACGTCCTGACTTTC.

In its sample, this clonotype was seen many times. This sequence joins TRBV5-1 and TRBJ2-5, with 8 bases identical to TRBD2. The germline gives CDR1 SGHRS, CDR2 YFSETQ. Losses at the gene ends were 7 bases for V and 1 base for J; bases not matched to a gene: 9. The CDR3 extends over 15 amino acids. Here the CDR3 reads CASSRTSLTQETQYF. The CDR3 DNA reads as TGCGCCAGCTCTCGGACTAGCCTCACCCAAGAGACCCAGTACTTC.

This clonotype was detected ten times or more. The rearrangement links TRBV20-1 to TRBJ2-5, with unresolved D. Trimming stripped 5 bases from V and 5 bases from J, with 12 bases between. The CDR3 spans 12 residues. Germline V gene sequence: CDR1 DFQATT, CDR2 SNEGSKA (reference sequence). The DNA of the CDR3 is TGCAGTGCTCCGACCGCTGACGAGACCCAGTACTTC. Translation: CSAPTADETQYF.

The genes are TRBV7-6 and TRBJ1-1; D unresolved. Trimming pared 5 bases from V and 1 base from J, leaving 14 bases between. The length of the CDR3 is 15 residues. From germline, CDR1 is SGHVS and CDR2 FNYEAQ. This chain's CDR3 is CASSRHWGANTEAFF. The CDR3, as DNA: TGTGCCAGCAGCCGCCACTGGGGAGCGAACACTGAAGCTTTCTTT.

This clonotype was counted a few times. The junction shows a germline mismatch at one end, possibly a read error. The chain uses TRBV10-3 and TRBJ1-1; 11 nucleotides agree with TRBD1. The CDR3 consists of 12 residues. Germline assignment: CDR1 ENHRY and CDR2 SYGVKD. The CDR3 protein is CAISGGTGGIAF. The CDR3 DNA follows: TGTGCCATCAGTGGAGGGACAGGGGGAATTGCCTTT.

This clonotype occurred many times. The CDR3 region is CASSLAHVPDGYTF. CDR3 sequence (DNA): TGTGCCAGCAGTTTAGCGCATGTCCCGGATGGCTACACCTTC. V and J are TRBV12-3 or TRBV12-4 and TRBJ1-2, with unresolved D. V was clipped by 0 bases and J by 6 bases, with 11 bases between them. The CDR3 contains 14 residues.

This clonotype was observed at least ten times. The chain recombines TRBV21-1 with TRBJ2-7. TRBV21-1 is deemed a pseudogene. There are 15 residues in the CDR3. The CDR3, as DNA: TGTGCCAGCAGCAAAGTTCGAGGACGGACGTACGAGCAGTACGTC. Translating it yields CASSKVRGRTYEQYV.

As for this clonotype: It may be a read error: a sequence one base away is much more abundant. The chain is built from TRBV5-4 and TRBJ2-2; TRBD2 is a possible D gene (5 bases). Germline lookup yields CDR1 SGHNT and CDR2 YYREEE (reference sequence). Trimming removed 2 bases at V and 4 bases at J, with 9 bases between. CDR3 size: 14 residues. The CDR3 is CASSFGVCTGELFF. The CDR3, as DNA: TGTGCCAGCAGCTTCGGGGTATGCACCGGGGAGCTGTTTTTT.

This clonotype was recorded at least ten times. V usage is TRBV20-1 and J usage is TRBJ2-3, with D maybe TRBD2 (5 bases). Germline CDR1 is DFQATT and CDR2 is SNEGSKA (reference sequence). Trimming took off 3 bases at V and 0 bases at J, with 19 bases between the two ends. The CDR3 sequence is 17 residues long. Here the CDR3 DNA reads TGCAGTGCTAGTTGGCTAGCAGTAAGGTCTAGCACAGATACGCAGTATTTT. Protein sequence: CSASWLAVRSSTDTQYF.

This clonotype appeared many times. As DNA, the CDR3 is TGCAGTGCTAGAGCAGGGGAGCGTCCTGGCTACACCTTC. The encoded protein is CSARAGERPGYTF. The rearrangement joins TRBV20-1 to TRBJ1-2; D might be TRBD1 (6 bases). V lost 1 base and J lost 7, with 13 bases in between. CDR1 and CDR2 from the germline V gene are DFQATT and SNEGSKA (reference sequence). The CDR3 has 13 residues.

This clonotype was picked up many times. The V gene is TRBV4-3, the J gene TRBJ2-7; D remains unclear. CDR3 length: 15 amino acids. The germline CDR1 and CDR2 sequences are LGHNA and YSLEER. The germline V and J ends were trimmed by 3 bases and 2 bases, with 14 bases remaining between them. DNA for the CDR3: TGCGCCAGCAGCCAGTTATACAGAGCCGCCTACGAGCAGTACTTC. This encodes CASSQLYRAAYEQYF.

This clonotype was recorded many times. V and J are TRBV11-2 and TRBJ1-2, with no clear D. Germline-derived CDR1 and CDR2 are SGHAT and FQNNGV. The CDR3 has 13 residues. The V gene lost 1 base and the J gene lost 3 bases, with 6 bases spanning the gap. The chain's CDR3 is CASSLGLHYGYTF. DNA of the CDR3: TGTGCCAGCAGCTTAGGTCTTCACTATGGCTACACCTTC. Based on the CDR3 plus reference TRBV11-2 and TRBJ1-2, the full variable domain is EAGVAQSPRYKIIEKRQSVAFWCNPISGHATLYWYQQILGQGPKLLIQFQNNGVVDDSQLPKDRFSAERLKGVDSTLKIQPAKLEDSAVYLCASSLGLHYGYTFGSGTRLTVV.

The sample holds many counts of this clonotype. The rearrangement joins TRBV7-2 to TRBJ2-1, with 14 bases aligning to TRBD2. This CDR3 is built from 16 residues. CDR1 and CDR2 from the germline V gene are SGHTA and FQGNSA. The ends lost 5 bases at V and 7 bases at J; junction bases unmatched: 7. The CDR3 sequence is CASSPRLAGGRNEQFF. CDR3 nucleotide sequence: TGTGCCAGCAGCCCGCGACTAGCGGGGGGGCGAAATGAGCAGTTCTTC.